This T cell receptor (beta chain) emerged from a study of cytomegalovirus exposure and HLA in healthy donors. Across the study: As released early, the data held some 80 million unique TCRs from HLA-typed donors. General study points: Three chains tied to CMV proved CMV antigen-specific in vitro. Rates of TCR association differed by HLA locus in a later analysis, with DRB1 highest and HLA-C lowest.

Regarding this clone: Its antigen is undetermined.

The CDR3 has 11 amino acids. Germline CDR1 and CDR2: DFQATT and SNEGSKA (reference sequence). PCR used 60 Vbeta primers and 13 Jbeta primers. Only in-frame clones appear in the TCRdb table, and some are missing; sequencing was by immunoSEQ multiplex PCR. The profile shows about 210,000 clones, 70% to 90% of them singletons. The gene calls are TRBV20-1 and TRBJ2-3, with D perhaps TRBD1 (5 bases). The receptor's source is a girl aged 2-10 years in good health and CMV-seronegative. The sample taken for sequencing was PBMCs. CDR3 sequence reads: CSLGAVDTQYF. CDR3 bases: TGCAGCCTTGGGGCGGTAGATACGCAGTATTTT.